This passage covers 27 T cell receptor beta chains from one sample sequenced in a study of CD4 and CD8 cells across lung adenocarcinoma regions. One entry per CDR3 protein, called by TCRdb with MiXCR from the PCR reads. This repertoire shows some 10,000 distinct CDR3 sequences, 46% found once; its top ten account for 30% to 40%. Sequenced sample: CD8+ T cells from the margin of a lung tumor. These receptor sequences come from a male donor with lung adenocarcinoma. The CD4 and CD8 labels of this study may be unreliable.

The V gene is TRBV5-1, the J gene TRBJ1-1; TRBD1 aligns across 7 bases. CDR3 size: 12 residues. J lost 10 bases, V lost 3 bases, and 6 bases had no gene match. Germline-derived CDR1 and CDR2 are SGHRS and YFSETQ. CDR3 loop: CASSSPGGRAFF. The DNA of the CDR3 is TGCGCCAGCAGCTCGCCAGGGGGTAGAGCTTTCTTT. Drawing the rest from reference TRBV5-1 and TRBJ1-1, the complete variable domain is KAGVTQTPRYLIKTRGQQVTLSCSPISGHRSVSWYQQTPGQGLQFLFEYFSETQRNKGNFPGRFSGRQFSNSRSEMNVSTLELGDSALYLCASSSPGGRAFFGQGTRLTVV.

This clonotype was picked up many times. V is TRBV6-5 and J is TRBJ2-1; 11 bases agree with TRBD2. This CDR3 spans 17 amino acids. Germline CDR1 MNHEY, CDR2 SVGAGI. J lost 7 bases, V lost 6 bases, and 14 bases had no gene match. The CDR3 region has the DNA TGTGCCAGCAGCCCTAACGAAATAGCGGGAGGGGGAAATGAGCAGTTCTTC. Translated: CASSPNEIAGGGNEQFF.

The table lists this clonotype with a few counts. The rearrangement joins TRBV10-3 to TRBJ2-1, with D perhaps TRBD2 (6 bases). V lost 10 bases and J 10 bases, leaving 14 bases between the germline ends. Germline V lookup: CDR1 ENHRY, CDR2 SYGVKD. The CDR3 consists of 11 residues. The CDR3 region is CATGSVGEQFF. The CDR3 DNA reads TGTGCCACCGGGAGTGTTGGCGAGCAGTTCTTC.

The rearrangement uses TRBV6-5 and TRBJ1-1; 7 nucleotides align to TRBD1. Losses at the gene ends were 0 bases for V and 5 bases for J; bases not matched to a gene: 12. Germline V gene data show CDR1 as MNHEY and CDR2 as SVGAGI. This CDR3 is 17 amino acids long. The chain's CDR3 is CASSYSIGYTTGTEAFF. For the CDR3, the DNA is TGTGCCAGCAGTTACTCGATCGGTTATACGACAGGGACTGAAGCTTTCTTT.

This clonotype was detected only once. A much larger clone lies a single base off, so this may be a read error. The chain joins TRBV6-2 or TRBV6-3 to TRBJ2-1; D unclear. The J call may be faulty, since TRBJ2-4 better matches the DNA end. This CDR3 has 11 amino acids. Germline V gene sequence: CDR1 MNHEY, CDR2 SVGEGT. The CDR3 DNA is TGTGCCAGCAGTTATGCTGGAGATCAGTACTTC. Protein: CASSYAGDQYF.

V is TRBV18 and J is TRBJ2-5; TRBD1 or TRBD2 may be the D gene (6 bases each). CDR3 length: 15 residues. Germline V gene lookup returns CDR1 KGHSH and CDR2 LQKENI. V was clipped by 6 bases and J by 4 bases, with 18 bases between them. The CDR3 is CASSQERGGRETQYF. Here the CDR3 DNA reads TGTGCCAGCTCCCAGGAGCGAGGGGGGCGAGAGACCCAGTACTTC.

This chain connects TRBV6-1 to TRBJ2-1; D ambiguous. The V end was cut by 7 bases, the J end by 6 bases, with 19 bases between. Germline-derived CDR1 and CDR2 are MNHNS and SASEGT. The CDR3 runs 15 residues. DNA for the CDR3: TGTGCCAGCATGATTCAGTGGTCCGGAGTCAATGAGCAGTTCTTC. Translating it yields CASMIQWSGVNEQFF.

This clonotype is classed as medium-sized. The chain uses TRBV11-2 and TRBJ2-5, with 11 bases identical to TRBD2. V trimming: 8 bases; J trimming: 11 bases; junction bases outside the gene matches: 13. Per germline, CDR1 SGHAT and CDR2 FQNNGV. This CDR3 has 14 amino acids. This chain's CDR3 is CASSISGRAWEQYF. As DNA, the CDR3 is TGTGCCAGCTCCATTAGCGGGAGGGCCTGGGAGCAGTACTTC.

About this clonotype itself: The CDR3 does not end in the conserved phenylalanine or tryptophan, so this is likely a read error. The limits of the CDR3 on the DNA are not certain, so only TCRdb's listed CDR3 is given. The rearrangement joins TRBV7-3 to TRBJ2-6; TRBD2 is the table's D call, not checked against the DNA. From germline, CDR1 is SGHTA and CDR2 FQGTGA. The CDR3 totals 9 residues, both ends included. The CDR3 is CASSPGTSG.

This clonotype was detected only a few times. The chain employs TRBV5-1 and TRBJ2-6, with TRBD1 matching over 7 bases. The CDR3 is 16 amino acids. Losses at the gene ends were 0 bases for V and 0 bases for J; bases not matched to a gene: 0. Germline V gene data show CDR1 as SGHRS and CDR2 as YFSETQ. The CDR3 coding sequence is TGCGCCAGCAGCTTGGGGGACAGCTCTGGGGCCAACGTCCTGACTTTC. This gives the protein CASSLGDSSGANVLTF.

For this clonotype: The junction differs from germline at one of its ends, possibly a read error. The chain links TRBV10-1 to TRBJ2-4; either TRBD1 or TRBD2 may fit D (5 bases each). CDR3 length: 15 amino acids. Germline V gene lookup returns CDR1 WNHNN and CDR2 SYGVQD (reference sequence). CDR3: CARVPGLKAKDIQYF. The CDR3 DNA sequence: TGCGCCCGCGTCCCGGGGCTGAAAGCCAAAGACATTCAGTACTTC.

The CDR3 nucleotides are TGTGCCAGCAGTTACGTTGGACAGGGGAACGAGCAGTACTTC. Its protein product is CASSYVGQGNEQYF. The V call is TRBV6-5, the J call TRBJ2-1; 9 bases are shared with TRBD1. The J call may not be correct, given that the DNA end is closer to TRBJ2-7. In germline, CDR1 is MNHEY, CDR2 SVGAGI. The CDR3 spans 14 residues.

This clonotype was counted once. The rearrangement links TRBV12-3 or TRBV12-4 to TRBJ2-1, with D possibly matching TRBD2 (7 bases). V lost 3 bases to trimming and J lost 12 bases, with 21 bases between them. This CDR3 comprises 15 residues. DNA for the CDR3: TGTGCCAGCAGTTTCAAGGGGGGGGGCGCAGATGCGCAGTTCTTC. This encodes CASSFKGGGADAQFF.

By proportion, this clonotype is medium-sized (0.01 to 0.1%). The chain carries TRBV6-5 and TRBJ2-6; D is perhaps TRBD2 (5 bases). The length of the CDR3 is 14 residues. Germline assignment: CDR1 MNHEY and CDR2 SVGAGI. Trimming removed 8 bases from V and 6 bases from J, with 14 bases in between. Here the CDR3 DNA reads TGTGCCAGCGAGGCGGGCATGATGGCCAACGTCCTGACTTTC. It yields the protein CASEAGMMANVLTF.

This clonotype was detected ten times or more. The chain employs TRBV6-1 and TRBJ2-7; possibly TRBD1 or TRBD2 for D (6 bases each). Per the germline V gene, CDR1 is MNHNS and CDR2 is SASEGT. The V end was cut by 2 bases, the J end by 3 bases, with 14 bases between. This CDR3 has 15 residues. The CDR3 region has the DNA TGTGCCAGCAGTGAAAGGCCCGGGGGCGTCTACGAGCAGTACTTC. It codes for CASSERPGGVYEQYF.

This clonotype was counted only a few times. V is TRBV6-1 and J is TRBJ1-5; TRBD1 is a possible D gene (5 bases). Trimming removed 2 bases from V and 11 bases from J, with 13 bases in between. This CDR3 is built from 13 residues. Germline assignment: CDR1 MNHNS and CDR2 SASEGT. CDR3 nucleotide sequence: TGTGCCAGCAGTGAAAATAAGGGGCGGTCCCAGCATTTT. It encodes CASSENKGRSQHF.

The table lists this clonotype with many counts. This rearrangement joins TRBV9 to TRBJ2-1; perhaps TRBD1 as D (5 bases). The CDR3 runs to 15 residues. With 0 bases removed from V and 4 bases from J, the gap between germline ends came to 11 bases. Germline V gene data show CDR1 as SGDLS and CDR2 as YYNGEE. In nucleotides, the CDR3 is TGTGCCAGCAGCGTAGAGACAGCCCAATACAATGAGCAGTTCTTC. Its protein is CASSVETAQYNEQFF. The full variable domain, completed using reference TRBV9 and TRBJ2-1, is DSGVTQTPKHLITATGQRVTLRCSPRSGDLSVYWYQQSLDQGLQFLIQYYNGEERAKGNILERFSAQQFPDLHSELNLSSLELGDSALYFCASSVETAQYNEQFFGPGTRLTVL.

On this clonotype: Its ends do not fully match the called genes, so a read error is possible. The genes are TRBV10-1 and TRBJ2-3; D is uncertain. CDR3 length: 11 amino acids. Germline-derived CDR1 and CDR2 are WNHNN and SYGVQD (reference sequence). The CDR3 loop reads CASLYRKTQYF. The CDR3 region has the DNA TGCGCCAGCCTCTACCGGAAGACCCAGTATTTC.

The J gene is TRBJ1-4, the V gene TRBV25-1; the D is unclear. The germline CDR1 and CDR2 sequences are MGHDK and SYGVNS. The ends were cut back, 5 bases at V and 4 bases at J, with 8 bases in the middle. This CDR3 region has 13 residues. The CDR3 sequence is CASSYILNEKLFF. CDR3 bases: TGTGCCAGCAGTTATATCCTTAATGAAAAACTGTTTTTT. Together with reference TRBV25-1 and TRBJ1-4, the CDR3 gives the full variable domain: EADIYQTPRYLVIGTGKKITLECSQTMGHDKMYWYQQDPGMELHLIHYSYGVNSTEKGDLSSESTVSRIRTEHFPLTLESARPSHTSQYLCASSYILNEKLFFGSGTQLSVL.

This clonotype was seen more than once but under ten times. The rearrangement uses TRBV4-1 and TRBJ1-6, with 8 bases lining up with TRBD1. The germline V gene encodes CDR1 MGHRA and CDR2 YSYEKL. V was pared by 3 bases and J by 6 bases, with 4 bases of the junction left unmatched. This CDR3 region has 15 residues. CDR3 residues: CASSQGTGANSPLHF. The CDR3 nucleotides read TGCGCCAGCAGCCAGGGGACAGGAGCTAATTCACCCCTCCACTTT.

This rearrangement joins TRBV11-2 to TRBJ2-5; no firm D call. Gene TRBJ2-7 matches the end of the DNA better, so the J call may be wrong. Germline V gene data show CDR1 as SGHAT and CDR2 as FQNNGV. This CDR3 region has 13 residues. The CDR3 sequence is CASSSLIGGEQYF. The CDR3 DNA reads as TGTGCCAGCAGCTCTCTAATAGGCGGCGAGCAGTACTTC.

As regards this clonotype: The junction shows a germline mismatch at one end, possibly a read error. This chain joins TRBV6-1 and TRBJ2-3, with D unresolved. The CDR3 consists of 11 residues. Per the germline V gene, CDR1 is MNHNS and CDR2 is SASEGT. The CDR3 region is CAGSRKETQYF. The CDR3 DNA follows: TGTGCCGGCAGTAGGAAAGAGACCCAGTATTTT.

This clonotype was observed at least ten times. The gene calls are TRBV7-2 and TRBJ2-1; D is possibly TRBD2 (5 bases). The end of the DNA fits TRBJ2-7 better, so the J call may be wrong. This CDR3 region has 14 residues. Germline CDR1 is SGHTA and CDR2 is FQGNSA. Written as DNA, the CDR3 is TGTGCCAGCAGCTTCACAAGGACGCGGGCAGCGCAGTACTTC. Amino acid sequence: CASSFTRTRAAQYF.

The CDR3 loop reads CASRENGRENEQFF. CDR3 sequence (DNA): TGTGCCAGCAGGGAAAACGGGAGGGAGAATGAGCAGTTCTTC. The genes are TRBV7-2 and TRBJ2-4, with TRBD2 matching over 8 bases. The end of the DNA fits TRBJ2-1 better, so the J call may be wrong. The CDR3 loop spans 14 amino acids. CDR1 is SGHTA, CDR2 FQGNSA, per germline.

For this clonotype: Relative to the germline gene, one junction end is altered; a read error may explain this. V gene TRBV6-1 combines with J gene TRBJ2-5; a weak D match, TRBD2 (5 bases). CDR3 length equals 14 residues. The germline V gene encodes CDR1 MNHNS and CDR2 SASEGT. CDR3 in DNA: TGTGCGGGCAGTGGAGGCGTCCCCCCAGATACCCAGTATTTC. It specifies CAGSGGVPPDTQYF.

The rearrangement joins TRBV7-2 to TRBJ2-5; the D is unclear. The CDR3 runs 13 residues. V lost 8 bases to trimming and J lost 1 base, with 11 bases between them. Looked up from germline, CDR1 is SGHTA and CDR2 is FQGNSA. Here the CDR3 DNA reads TGTGCCAGCCACTCCCGAGTCCAAGAGACCCAGTACTTC. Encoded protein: CASHSRVQETQYF.

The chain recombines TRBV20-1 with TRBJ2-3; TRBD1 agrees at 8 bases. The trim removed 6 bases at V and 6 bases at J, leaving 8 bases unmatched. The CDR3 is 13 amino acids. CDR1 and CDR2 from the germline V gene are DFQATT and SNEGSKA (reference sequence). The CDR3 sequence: CSAFRQGPDTQYF. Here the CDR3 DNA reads TGCAGTGCCTTTAGACAGGGGCCGGATACGCAGTATTTT.